Listed below are T cell receptor beta chains from one sample, sequenced in a study of OX40 agonist ivuxolimab in advanced cancers. The data were produced by immunoSEQ multiplex PCR, yet TCRdb's version contains in-frame clones alone and is incomplete. The sample holds 83,000 or so clones, approximately 79% seen once. The material sequenced was CD4+ or CD8+ T cells sorted from blood, taken in a trial of the OX40 agonist ivuxolimab. The receptors were sampled from an adult with an advanced solid tumor such as melanoma, head and neck, liver or kidney cancer. CDR3s include the opening cysteine and the closing phenylalanine or tryptophan. The D gene is left open where the match is weak. Where a row states a size, it is once, few, many or the class of an expanded clone; other rows omit it.

j_gene,v_gene,abundance,d_gene,CDR3aa,CDR3nt
TRBJ1-3,TRBV6-6,.,.,CASAFGRGARNTIYF,TGTGCCAGCGCCTTCGGTCGGGGGGCGAGAAACACCATATATTTT
TRBJ2-2,TRBV5-6,.,.,CASSLAGANTGELFF,TGTGCCAGCAGCTTGGCAGGGGCCAACACCGGGGAGCTGTTTTTT
TRBJ1-1,TRBV10-3,.,.,CAISSTGDTGDEAFF,TGTGCCATCAGTTCCACGGGGGACACAGGAGATGAAGCTTTCTTT
TRBJ1-2,TRBV6-1,.,.,CASSVSRDWDYGYTF,TGTGCCAGCAGTGTCAGTAGGGACTGGGACTATGGCTACACCTTC
TRBJ1-2,TRBV6-1,once,.,CASSEEFYYGYTF,TGTGCCAGCAGTGAAGAATTCTACTATGGCTACACCTTC
TRBJ2-5,TRBV2,.,TRBD2,CASSLAGGVQETQYF,TGTGCCAGCAGCTTAGCGGGGGGGGTCCAAGAGACCCAGTACTTC
TRBJ1-3,TRBV4-3,.,.,CASSQDTLPGNTIYF,TGCGCCAGCAGCCAAGATACCCTGCCGGGAAACACCATATATTTT
TRBJ1-5,TRBV30,.,.,CAWRGGNSNQPQHF,TGTGCCTGGAGGGGCGGGAATAGCAATCAGCCCCAGCATTTT
TRBJ1-2,TRBV18,.,TRBD1,CASSPAGTGGNYGYTF,TGTGCCAGCTCACCAGCCGGGACAGGGGGGAACTATGGCTACACCTTC
TRBJ1-3,TRBV15,.,.,CATSRRGGNTIYF,TGTGCCACCAGCAGACGGGGGGGGAACACCATATATTTT
TRBJ1-4,TRBV9,.,TRBD1,CASRPMDRGPEKLFF,TGTGCCAGCAGACCTATGGACAGGGGGCCTGAAAAACTGTTTTTT
TRBJ2-7,TRBV5-1,once,TRBD1,CASSPQGIHEQYF,TGCGCCAGCAGCCCACAGGGGATCCACGAGCAGTACTTC
TRBJ2-5,TRBV11-1,.,.,CASSLVRGGETQYF,TGTGCCAGCAGCTTAGTCCGGGGTGGGGAGACCCAGTACTTC
TRBJ1-2,TRBV28,.,.,CASSLPEENYGYTF,TGTGCCAGCAGTTTACCAGAGGAGAACTATGGCTACACCTTC
TRBJ2-7,TRBV6-1,.,.,CASSDRFYEQYF,TGTGCCAGCAGTGACCGGTTCTACGAGCAGTACTTC
TRBJ1-3,TRBV19,few,.,CASSAQLGNTIYF,TGTGCCAGTAGTGCTCAACTTGGAAACACCATATATTTT
TRBJ2-3,TRBV15,.,TRBD2,CATSRDRGGTDTQYF,TGTGCCACCAGCAGAGATCGGGGGGGCACAGATACGCAGTATTTT
TRBJ2-1,TRBV18,.,TRBD2,CASSPPSLAGGYNEQFF,TGTGCCAGCTCACCACCGAGTCTCGCGGGGGGGTACAATGAGCAGTTCTTC
TRBJ2-3,TRBV7-2,once,.,CASSGVEDTQYF,TGTGCCAGCAGCGGGGTGGAGGATACGCAGTATTTT
TRBJ2-2,TRBV27,.,.,CASSLQWNTGELFF,TGTGCCAGCAGTTTGCAATGGAACACCGGGGAGCTGTTTTTT
TRBJ1-1,TRBV11-2,.,.,CASSLDRGSEAFF,TGTGCCAGCAGCTTAGACAGGGGTTCTGAAGCTTTCTTT
TRBJ2-1,TRBV6-7,.,.,CASSFAGASSYNEQFF,TGTGCCAGCAGCTTCGCGGGGGCTAGCTCCTACAATGAGCAGTTCTTC
TRBJ2-2,TRBV2,.,.,CASRALPGTNTGELFF,TGTGCCAGCAGAGCCCTACCCGGGACGAACACCGGGGAGCTGTTTTTT
TRBJ1-4,TRBV9,.,TRBD1,CASGDRIGEKLFF,TGTGCCAGTGGGGACAGGATTGGCGAAAAACTGTTTTTT
TRBJ1-5,TRBV30,.,.,CAWAAESNQPQHF,TGTGCCTGGGCGGCGGAGAGCAATCAGCCCCAGCATTTT
TRBJ1-6,TRBV5-1,.,.,CASSFEKSYNSPLHF,TGCGCCAGCAGCTTCGAAAAGTCCTATAATTCACCCCTCCACTTT